This entry features one TCR beta chain sequence. Antigen specificity is unknown. Trimming left V 4 bases short and J 5 bases short, with 17 bases between. The length of the CDR3 is 15 residues. From germline, CDR1 is MNHGY and CDR2 SAAAGT. Sequencing followed a ViraFEST assay step that expanded antigen-specific CD4+ T cells with viral peptide pools. When less than 11 days of culture had elapsed, CD4+ T cells were isolated. Among the vaccine recipients, none had a prior SARS-CoV-2 infection, and nucleocapsid antibodies were negative. After over 1.5 million PBMC were placed in each well, they were cultured with approximately 9.4 IU/ml IL-2 and 8 to 10 ug/ml peptides. These data originate in a study of vaccination effects on CD4 cells after COVID-19. The table came from immunoSEQ multiplex PCR; TCRdb's copy has only in-frame clones and leaves some out. The table has tens of thousands of clones, about 80% seen once.

The material sequenced was CD4+ T cells from PBMCs cultured with HCoV-OC43 spike peptides, taken before COVID-19 vaccination. The subset was: HCoV-OC43 spike overlapping peptide pool stimulation. This chain uses TRBV6-8 with TRBJ2-5, with a tentative D call TRBD2 (7 bases). This receptor was identified in a human donor who received a COVID-19 vaccine. Written as DNA, the CDR3 is TGTGCCAGCAGTTTCCTTAAGAGGGGGGGGGAGACCCAGTACTTC. It specifies CASSFLKRGGETQYF.